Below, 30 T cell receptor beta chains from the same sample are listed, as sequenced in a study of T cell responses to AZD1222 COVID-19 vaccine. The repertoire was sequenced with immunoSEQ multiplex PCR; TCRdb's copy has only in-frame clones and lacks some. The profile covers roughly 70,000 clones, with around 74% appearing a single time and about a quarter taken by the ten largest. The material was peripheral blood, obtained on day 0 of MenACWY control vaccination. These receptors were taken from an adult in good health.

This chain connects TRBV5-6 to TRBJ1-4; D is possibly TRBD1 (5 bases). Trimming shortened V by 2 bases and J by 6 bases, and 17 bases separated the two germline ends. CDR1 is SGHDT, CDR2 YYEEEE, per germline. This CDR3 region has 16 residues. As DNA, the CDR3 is TGTGCCAGCAGCTTTGGGGGATCCCCCGCAGATGAAAAACTGTTTTTT. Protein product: CASSFGGSPADEKLFF.

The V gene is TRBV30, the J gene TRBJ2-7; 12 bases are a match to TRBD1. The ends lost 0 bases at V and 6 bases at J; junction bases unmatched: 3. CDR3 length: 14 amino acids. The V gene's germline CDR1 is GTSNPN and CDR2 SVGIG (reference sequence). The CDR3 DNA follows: TGTGCCTGGAGTGTTGGGACAGGGGGCGTCGAGCAGTACTTC. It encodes CAWSVGTGGVEQYF.

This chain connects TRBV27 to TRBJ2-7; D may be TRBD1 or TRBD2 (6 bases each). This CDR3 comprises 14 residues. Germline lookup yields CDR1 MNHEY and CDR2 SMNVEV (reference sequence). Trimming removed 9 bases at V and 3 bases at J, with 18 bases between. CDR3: CASLVGGPLYEQYF. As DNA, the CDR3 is TGTGCCAGTCTGGTTGGGGGGCCACTCTACGAGCAGTACTTC.

CDR3 in amino acids: CASSLGNNGYTF. The CDR3 DNA follows: TGTGCCAGCAGCTTGGGCAACAATGGCTACACCTTC. V is TRBV5-4 and J is TRBJ1-2; D not resolved. V shed 0 bases and J shed 6 bases, with 6 bases lying between them. CDR3 length equals 12 residues. The V gene's germline CDR1 is SGHNT and CDR2 YYREEE (reference sequence).

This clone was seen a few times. CDR3 residues: CASSFGVAGNTIYF. The CDR3 DNA sequence: TGTGCCAGCAGTTTTGGGGTCGCAGGAAACACCATATATTTT. The J gene is TRBJ1-3, the V gene TRBV28; D remains unclear. The CDR3 has 14 amino acids. In germline, CDR1 is MDHEN, CDR2 SYDVKM. V dropped 3 bases and J dropped 4 bases, with 10 bases sitting between them.

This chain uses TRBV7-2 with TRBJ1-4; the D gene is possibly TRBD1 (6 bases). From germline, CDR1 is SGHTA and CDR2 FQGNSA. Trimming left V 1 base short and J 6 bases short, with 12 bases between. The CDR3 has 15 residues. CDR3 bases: TGTGCCAGCAGCTTAGTCACAGGGATTGATGAAAAACTGTTTTTT. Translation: CASSLVTGIDEKLFF.

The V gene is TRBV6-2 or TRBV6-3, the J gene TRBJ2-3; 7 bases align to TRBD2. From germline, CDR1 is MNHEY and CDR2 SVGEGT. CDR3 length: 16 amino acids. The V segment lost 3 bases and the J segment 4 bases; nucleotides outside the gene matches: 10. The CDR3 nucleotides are TGTGCCAGCAGTTATTTGGCGGGGGAGTCTTCAGATACGCAGTATTTT. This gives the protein CASSYLAGESSDTQYF.

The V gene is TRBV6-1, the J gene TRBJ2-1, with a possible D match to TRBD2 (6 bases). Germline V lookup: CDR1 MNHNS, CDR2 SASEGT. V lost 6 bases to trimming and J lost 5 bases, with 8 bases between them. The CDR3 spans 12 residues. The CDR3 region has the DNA TGTGCCAGCAGGGGGGGAAACAATGAGCAGTTCTTC. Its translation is CASRGGNNEQFF.

The CDR3 sequence is CASSPGQGFTDTQYF. The CDR3 nucleotides read TGTGCCAGCAGCCCGGGACAGGGCTTCACAGATACGCAGTATTTT. J is TRBJ2-3 and V is TRBV3-1 (or the pseudogene TRBV3-2); 9 nucleotides line up with TRBD1. V shed 4 bases, J shed 2 bases, and the junction held 4 bases outside the gene matches. The CDR3 sequence is 15 residues long. The germline gives CDR1 LGHDT, CDR2 YNNKEL (reference sequence).

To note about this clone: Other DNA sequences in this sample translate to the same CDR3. The CDR3 is CASSPTQNTEAFF. CDR3 DNA: TGTGCCAGTAGCCCCACACAGAACACTGAAGCTTTCTTT. The rearrangement uses TRBV19 and TRBJ1-1, with no clear D. V lost 6 bases, J lost 1 base, and 9 bases lay in between. Per germline, CDR1 LNHDA and CDR2 SQIVND (reference sequence). There are 13 residues in the CDR3. Full variable domain (outside the CDR3, taken from reference TRBV19 and TRBJ1-1): DGGITQSPKYLFRKEGQNVTLSCEQNLNHDAMYWYRQDPGQGLRLIYYSQIVNDFQKGDIAEGYSVSREKKESFPLTVTSAQKNPTAFYLCASSPTQNTEAFFGQGTRLTVV.

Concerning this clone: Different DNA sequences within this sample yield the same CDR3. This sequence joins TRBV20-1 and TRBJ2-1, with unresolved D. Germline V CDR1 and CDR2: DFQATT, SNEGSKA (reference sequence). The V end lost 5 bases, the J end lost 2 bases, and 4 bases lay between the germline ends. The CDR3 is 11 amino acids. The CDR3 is CSAETYNEQFF. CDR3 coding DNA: TGCAGTGCTGAGACCTACAATGAGCAGTTCTTC.

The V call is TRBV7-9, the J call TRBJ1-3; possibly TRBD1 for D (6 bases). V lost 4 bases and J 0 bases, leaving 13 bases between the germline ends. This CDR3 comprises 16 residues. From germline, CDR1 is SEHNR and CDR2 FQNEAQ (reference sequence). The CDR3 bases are TGTGCCAGCAGCTCCCCGACAGGAGACTCTGGAAACACCATATATTTT. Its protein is CASSSPTGDSGNTIYF.

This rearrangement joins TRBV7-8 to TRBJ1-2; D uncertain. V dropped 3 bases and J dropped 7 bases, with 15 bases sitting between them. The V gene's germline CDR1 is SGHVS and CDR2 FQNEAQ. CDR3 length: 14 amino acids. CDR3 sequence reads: CASSLSVKAGGYTF. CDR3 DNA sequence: TGTGCCAGCAGCTTGAGTGTAAAGGCGGGTGGCTACACCTTC.

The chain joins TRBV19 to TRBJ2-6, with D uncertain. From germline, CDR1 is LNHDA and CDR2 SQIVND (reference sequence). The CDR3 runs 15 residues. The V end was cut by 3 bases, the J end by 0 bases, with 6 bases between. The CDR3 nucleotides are TGTGCCAGTAGTATCGTACGCTCTGGGGCCAACGTCCTGACTTTC. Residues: CASSIVRSGANVLTF.

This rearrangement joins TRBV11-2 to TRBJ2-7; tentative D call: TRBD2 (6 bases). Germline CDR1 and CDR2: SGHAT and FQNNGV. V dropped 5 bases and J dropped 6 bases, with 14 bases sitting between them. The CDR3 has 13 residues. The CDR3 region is CASSHREGGEQYF. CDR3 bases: TGTGCCAGCAGCCATCGAGAGGGAGGCGAGCAGTACTTC. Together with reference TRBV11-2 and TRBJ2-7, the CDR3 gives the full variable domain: EAGVAQSPRYKIIEKRQSVAFWCNPISGHATLYWYQQILGQGPKLLIQFQNNGVVDDSQLPKDRFSAERLKGVDSTLKIQPAKLEDSAVYLCASSHREGGEQYFGPGTRLTVT.

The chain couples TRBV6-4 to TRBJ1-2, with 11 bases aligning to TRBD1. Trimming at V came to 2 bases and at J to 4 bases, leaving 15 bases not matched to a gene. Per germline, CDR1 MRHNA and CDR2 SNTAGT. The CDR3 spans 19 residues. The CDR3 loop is CASSDPPGGTGGFGYGYTF. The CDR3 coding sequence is TGTGCCAGCAGTGACCCACCAGGGGGGACAGGGGGTTTTGGCTATGGCTACACCTTC.

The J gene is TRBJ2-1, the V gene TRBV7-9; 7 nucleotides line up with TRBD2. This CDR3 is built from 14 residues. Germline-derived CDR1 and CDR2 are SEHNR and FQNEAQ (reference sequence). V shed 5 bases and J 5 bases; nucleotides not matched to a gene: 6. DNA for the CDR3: TGTGCCAGCAGCCCAAGCGGGAATAACAATGAGCAGTTCTTC. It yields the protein CASSPSGNNNEQFF.

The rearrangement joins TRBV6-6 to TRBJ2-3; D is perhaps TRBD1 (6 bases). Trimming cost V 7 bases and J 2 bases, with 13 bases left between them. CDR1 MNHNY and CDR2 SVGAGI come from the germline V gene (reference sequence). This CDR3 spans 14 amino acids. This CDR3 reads CASNSGTPTDTQYF. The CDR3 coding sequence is TGTGCCAGCAACTCCGGGACACCCACAGATACGCAGTATTTT.

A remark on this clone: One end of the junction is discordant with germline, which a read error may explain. CDR3: CASSPPGSARNTTYF. In DNA, the CDR3 is TGTGCCAGCTCACCACCGGGTAGCGCGAGAAACACCACATATTTT. The chain links TRBV18 to TRBJ1-3; D is unresolved. CDR3 length: 15 residues. Germline loops: CDR1 KGHSH, CDR2 LQKENI.

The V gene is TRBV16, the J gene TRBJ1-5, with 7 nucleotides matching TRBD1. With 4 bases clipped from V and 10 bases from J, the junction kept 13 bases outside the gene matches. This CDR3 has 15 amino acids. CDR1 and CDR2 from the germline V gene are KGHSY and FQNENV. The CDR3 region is CASSPSQGGIEPQHF. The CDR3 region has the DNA TGTGCCAGCAGCCCCTCTCAGGGGGGAATTGAACCCCAGCATTTT.

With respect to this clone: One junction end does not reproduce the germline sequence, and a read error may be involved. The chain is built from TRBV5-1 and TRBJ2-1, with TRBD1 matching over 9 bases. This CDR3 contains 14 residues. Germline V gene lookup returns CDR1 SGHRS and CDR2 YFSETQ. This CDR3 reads CASSLSTPGQGLIF. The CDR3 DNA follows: TGCGCCAGCAGCTTATCGACTCCGGGACAGGGTTTAATCTTC. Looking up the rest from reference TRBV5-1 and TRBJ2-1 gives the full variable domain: KAGVTQTPRYLIKTRGQQVTLSCSPISGHRSVSWYQQTPGQGLQFLFEYFSETQRNKGNFPGRFSGRQFSNSRSEMNVSTLELGDSALYLCASSLSTPGQGLIFGPGTRLTVL.

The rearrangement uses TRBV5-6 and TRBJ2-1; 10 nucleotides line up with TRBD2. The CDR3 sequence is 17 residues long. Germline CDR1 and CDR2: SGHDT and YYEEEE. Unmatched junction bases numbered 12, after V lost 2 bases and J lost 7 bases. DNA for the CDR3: TGTGCCAGCAGCTTACTGTGGGGAGCGGGAGGGGGAAATGAGCAGTTCTTC. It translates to CASSLLWGAGGGNEQFF.

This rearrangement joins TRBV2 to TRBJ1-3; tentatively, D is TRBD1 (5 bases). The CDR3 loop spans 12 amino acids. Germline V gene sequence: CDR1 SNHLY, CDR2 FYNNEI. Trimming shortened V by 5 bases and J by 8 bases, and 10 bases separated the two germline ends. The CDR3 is CASSTRGDTIYF. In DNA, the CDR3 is TGTGCCAGCAGTACTCGGGGGGACACCATATATTTT. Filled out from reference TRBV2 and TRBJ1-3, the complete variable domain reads EPEVTQTPSHQVTQMGQEVILRCVPISNHLYFYWYRQILGQKVEFLVSFYNNEISEKSEIFDDQFSVERPDGSNFTLKIRSTKLEDSAMYFCASSTRGDTIYFGEGSWLTVV.

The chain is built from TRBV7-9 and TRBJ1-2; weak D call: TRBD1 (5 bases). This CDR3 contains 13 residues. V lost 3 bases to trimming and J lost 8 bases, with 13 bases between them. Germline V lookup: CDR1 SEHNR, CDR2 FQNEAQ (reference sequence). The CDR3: CASSFQGSRGYTF. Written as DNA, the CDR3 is TGTGCCAGCAGCTTTCAGGGTTCTAGGGGCTACACCTTC.

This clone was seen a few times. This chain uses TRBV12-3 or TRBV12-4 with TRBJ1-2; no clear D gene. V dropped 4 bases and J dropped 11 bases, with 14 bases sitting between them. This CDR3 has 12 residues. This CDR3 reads CASSSFSRQYTF. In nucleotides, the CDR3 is TGTGCCAGCAGTTCTTTCAGTCGGCAGTACACCTTC.

In DNA, the CDR3 is TGTGCCAGCGTCCCGGGACAGGGGAATGAAAAACTGTTTTTT. Residues: CASVPGQGNEKLFF. The V gene is TRBV25-1, the J gene TRBJ1-4, with 10 positions matching TRBD1. The CDR3 spans 14 residues. Looked up from germline, CDR1 is MGHDK and CDR2 is SYGVNS. The V segment lost 8 bases and the J segment 5 bases; nucleotides outside the gene matches: 5.

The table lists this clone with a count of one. CDR3 protein: CASRSRTNYGYTF. CDR3 sequence (DNA): TGTGCCAGCAGGAGCAGGACCAACTATGGCTACACCTTC. The chain links TRBV28 to TRBJ1-2, with D hard to call. CDR3 length equals 13 residues. CDR1 is MDHEN and CDR2 is SYDVKM in the germline V gene. The V and J ends lost 6 bases and 2 bases respectively, with 10 bases between them.

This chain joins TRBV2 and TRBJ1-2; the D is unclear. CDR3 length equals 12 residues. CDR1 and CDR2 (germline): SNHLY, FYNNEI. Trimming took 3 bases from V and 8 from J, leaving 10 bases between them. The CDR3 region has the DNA TGTGCCAGCAGTGAGACGATGTGGGGCTACACCTTC. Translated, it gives CASSETMWGYTF.

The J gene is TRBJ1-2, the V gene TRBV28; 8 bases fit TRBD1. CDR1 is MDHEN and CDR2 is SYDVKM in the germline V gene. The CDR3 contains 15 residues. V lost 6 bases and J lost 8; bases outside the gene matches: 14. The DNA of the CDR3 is TGTGCCAGCAGATCCCCAGGGGGCGATTATGGGGGCTACACCTTC. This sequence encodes CASRSPGGDYGGYTF.

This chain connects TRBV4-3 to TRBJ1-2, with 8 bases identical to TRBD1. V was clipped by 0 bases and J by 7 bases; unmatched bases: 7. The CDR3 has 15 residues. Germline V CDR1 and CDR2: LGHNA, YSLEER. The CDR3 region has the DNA TGCGCCAGCAGCCAAGATAGGCGAGGGACAGGTGGCTACACCTTC. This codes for CASSQDRRGTGGYTF.